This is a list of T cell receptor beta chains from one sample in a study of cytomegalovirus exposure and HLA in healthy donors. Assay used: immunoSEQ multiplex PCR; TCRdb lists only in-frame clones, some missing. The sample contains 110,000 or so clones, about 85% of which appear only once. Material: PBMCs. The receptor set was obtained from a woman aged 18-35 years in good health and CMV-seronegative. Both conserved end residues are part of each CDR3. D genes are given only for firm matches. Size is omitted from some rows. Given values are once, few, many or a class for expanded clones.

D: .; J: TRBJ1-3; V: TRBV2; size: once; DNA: TGTGCCAGCGGGGCGGGGTCCTCTGGAAACACCATATATTTT; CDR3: CASGAGSSGNTIYF
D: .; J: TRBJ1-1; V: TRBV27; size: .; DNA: TGTGCCAGCAGCTTTAAGGGGAGGGTAAACACTGAAGCTTTCTTT; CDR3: CASSFKGRVNTEAFF
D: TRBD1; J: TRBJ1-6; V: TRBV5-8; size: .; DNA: TGTGCCAGCAGACCTCCCGCAGGGGGCAATTCACCCCTCCACTTT; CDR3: CASRPPAGGNSPLHF
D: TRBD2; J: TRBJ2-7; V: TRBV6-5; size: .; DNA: TGTGCCAGCAGTACAAGCGGGGGGTCCCACGAGCAGTACTTC; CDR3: CASSTSGGSHEQYF
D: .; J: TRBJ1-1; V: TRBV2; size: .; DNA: TGTGCCGGTACACAGGTTGGCGGCACTGAAGCTTTCTTT; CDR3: CAGTQVGGTEAFF
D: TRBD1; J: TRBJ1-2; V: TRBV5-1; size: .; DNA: TGCGCCAGCAGTCTAACAGGGGACTATGGCTACACCTTC; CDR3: CASSLTGDYGYTF
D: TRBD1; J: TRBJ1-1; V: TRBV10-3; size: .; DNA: TGTGCCATCAGTGTCCCAGACAGGGAGGTCACTGAAGCTTTCTTT; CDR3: CAISVPDREVTEAFF
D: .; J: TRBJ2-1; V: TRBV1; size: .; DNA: TGCACCAGCAGTCCCATAGCGGGGGGCATCAACAATGAGCAGTTCTTC; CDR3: CTSSPIAGGINNEQFF
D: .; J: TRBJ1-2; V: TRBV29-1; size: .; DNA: TGCAGCGTTGAAGATCACGAGACTAACTATGGCTACACCTTC; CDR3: CSVEDHETNYGYTF
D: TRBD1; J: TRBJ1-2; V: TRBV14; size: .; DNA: TGTGCCAGCAGCCAAGAAACAGGGGGCCTTTTTAATGGCTACACCTTC; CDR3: CASSQETGGLFNGYTF
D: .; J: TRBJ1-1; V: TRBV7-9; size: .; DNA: TGTGCCAGCAGCTTGAACAGCCCTGAAGCTTTCTTT; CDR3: CASSLNSPEAFF
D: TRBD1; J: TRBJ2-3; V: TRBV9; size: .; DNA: TGTGCCAGCAGCGTAGAGGGGGCCAACACAGATACGCAGTATTTT; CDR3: CASSVEGANTDTQYF
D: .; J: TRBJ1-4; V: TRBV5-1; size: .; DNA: TGCGCCAGCAGCCATAGACAGGACGGTAATGAAAAACTGTTTTTT; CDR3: CASSHRQDGNEKLFF
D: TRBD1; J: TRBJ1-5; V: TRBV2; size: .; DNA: TGTGCCAGCAGTGACGAGACAGGGGGCGCGGGCAATCAGCCCCAGCATTTT; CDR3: CASSDETGGAGNQPQHF
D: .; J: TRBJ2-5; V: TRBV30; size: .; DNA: TGTGCCTGGAGCGGGATCTTGGGAGAGACCCAGTACTTC; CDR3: CAWSGILGETQYF
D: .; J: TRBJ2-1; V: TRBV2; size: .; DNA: TGTGCCAGCAGTGAGGTTAGGGGAGGTGAGCAGTTCTTC; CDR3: CASSEVRGGEQFF
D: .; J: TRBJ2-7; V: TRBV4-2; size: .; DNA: TGTGCCAGCAGCCAAGCCCGCGGGGGCGCCTACGAGCAGTACTTC; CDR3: CASSQARGGAYEQYF
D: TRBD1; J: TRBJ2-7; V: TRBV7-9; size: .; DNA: TGTGCCAGCGTTGGTACAGGGGCCAGCTCCTACGAGCAGTACTTC; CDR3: CASVGTGASSYEQYF
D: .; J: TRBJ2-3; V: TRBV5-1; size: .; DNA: TGCGCCAGCAGACAACCTCCCGGGGGTGTTTCCACAGATACGCAGTATTTT; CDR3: CASRQPPGGVSTDTQYF
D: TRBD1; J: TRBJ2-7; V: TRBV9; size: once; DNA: TGTGCCAGCAGCCCTCGGGACAGCTTATACGAGCAGTACTTC; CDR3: CASSPRDSLYEQYF
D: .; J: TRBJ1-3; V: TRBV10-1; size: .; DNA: TGCGCCAGCCTGATTCTCGAGAGATCACGTCGGGGAAACACCATATATTTT; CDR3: CASLILERSRRGNTIYF
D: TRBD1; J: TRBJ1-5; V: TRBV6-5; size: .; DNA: TGTGCCAGCAGACTACAGGGGGCTAGCAATCAGCCCCAGCATTTT; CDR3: CASRLQGASNQPQHF
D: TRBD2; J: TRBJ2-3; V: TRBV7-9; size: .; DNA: TGTGCCAGCAGCTTTACCGGACTAGTCACAGATACGCAGTATTTT; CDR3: CASSFTGLVTDTQYF
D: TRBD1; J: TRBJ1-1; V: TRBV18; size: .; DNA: TGTGCCAGCTCGACAGGGCGGGACACTGAAGCTTTCTTT; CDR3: CASSTGRDTEAFF
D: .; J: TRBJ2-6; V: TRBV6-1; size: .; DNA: TGTGCCAGCAGTGGACACGTCTCTGGGGCCAACGTCCTGACTTTC; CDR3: CASSGHVSGANVLTF
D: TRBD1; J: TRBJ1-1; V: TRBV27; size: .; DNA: TGTGCCAGCAGTTCCGGGACAGGGGGTTACGAAGCTTTCTTT; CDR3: CASSSGTGGYEAFF
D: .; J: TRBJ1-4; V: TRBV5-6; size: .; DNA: TGTGCCAGCAGCAAGAACGTACGGGAAGAGCTGTTTTTT; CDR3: CASSKNVREELFF
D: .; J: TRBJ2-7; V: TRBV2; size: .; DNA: TGTGCCAGCGGTACAGGTACGGGCTACGAGCAGTACTTC; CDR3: CASGTGTGYEQYF
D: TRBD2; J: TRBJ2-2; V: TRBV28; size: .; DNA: TGTGCCAGCAGTGATCTAGCGGGGGTCTACACCGGGGAGCTGTTTTTT; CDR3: CASSDLAGVYTGELFF
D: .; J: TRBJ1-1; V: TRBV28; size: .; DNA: TGTGCCAGCAGAGTAACCGGGGGTTACCTGAACACTGAAGCTTTCTTT; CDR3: CASRVTGGYLNTEAFF
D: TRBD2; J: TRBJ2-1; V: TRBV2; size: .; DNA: TGTGCCAGCAGTGACCAGGCGGGGGGGTACAATGAGCAGTTCTTC; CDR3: CASSDQAGGYNEQFF
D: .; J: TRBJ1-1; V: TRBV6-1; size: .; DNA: TGTGCCAGCAGTGAAGCGGGCTTTCTGACGGCTTTCTTT; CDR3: CASSEAGFLTAFF
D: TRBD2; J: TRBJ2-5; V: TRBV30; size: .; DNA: TGTGCCTGGAGCGCCCCTTATCTAGCGGGGGGAGAGACCCAGTACTTC; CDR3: CAWSAPYLAGGETQYF
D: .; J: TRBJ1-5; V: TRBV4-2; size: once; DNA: TGTGCCAGCAGCCACCGTAACAGGGATCAGCCCCAGCATTTT; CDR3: CASSHRNRDQPQHF
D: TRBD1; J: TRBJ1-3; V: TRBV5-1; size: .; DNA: TGCGCCAGCAGCTTGGGTCTGATATCCGGGACAGCGGTCTTTGGAAACACCATATATTTT; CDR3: CASSLGLISGTAVFGNTIYF
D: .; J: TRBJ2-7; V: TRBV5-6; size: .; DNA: TGTGCCAGCAGTCCTGTAAAAACAGAATCTATCTACGAGCAGTACTTC; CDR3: CASSPVKTESIYEQYF
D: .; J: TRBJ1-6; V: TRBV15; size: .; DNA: TGTGCCACCAGCAGCCCCACCCGTCCGGGTTTCCATAATTCACCCCTCCACTTT; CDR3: CATSSPTRPGFHNSPLHF
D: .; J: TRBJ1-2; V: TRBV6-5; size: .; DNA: TGTGCCAGCAGTACAACAGGGATTGGCTACACCTTC; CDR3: CASSTTGIGYTF
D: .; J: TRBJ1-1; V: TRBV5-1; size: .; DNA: TGCGCCAGCAGCTTGGATTTGGCTTATGAAGCTTTCTTT; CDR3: CASSLDLAYEAFF
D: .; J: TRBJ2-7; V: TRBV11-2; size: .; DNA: TGTGCCAGCAGCTTAGTCAGGGGCAGGGGCTACGAGCAGTACTTC; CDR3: CASSLVRGRGYEQYF
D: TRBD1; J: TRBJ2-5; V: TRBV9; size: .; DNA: TGTGCCAGCAGCGAGGGACAGGGGGTGGGGACCCAGTACTTC; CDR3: CASSEGQGVGTQYF
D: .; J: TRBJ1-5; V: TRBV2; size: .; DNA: TGTGCCAGCAGAGGCACGGGGTCCCCAGGCCAGCCCCAGCATTTT; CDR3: CASRGTGSPGQPQHF
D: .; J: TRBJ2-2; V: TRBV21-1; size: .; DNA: TGTGCCAGCAGCAAACGGGTTCAAGACAGGGGGGACACCGGGGAGCTGTTTTTT; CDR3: CASSKRVQDRGDTGELFF
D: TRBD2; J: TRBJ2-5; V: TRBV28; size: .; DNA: TGTGCCAGCAGTTTATTGGGACTAGCGGGGGGACGAGAGACCCAGTACTTC; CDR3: CASSLLGLAGGRETQYF
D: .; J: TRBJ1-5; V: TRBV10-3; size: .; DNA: TGTGCCATCAGCCAGTCGACGGAGATTTATCAGCCCCAGCATTTT; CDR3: CAISQSTEIYQPQHF
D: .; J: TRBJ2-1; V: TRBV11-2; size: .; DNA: TGTGCCAGCAGCTTACAGGGGTGGGATGAGCAGTTCTTC; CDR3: CASSLQGWDEQFF
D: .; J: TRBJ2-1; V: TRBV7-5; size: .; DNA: TGTGTCAGAAGCTTAGCGACTAGCGGGGGGGGGTACAATGAGCAGTTCTTC; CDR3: CVRSLATSGGGYNEQFF
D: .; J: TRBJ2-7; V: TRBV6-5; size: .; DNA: TGTGCCAGCAGTTACTCGGCGGGGGCCTCCTACGAGCAGTACTTC; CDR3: CASSYSAGASYEQYF
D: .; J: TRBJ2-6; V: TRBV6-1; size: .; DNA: TGTGCCAGCAGTGATACAATCCAGAGGATCTCTGGGGCCAACGTCCTGACTTTC; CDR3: CASSDTIQRISGANVLTF
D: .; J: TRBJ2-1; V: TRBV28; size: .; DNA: TGTGCCAGCAGTTTCTTAAATGAGCAGTTCTTC; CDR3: CASSFLNEQFF
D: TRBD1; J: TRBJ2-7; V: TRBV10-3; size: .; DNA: TGTGCCATCAGTCAAGGGACAGGGGGCGAGCAGTACTTC; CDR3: CAISQGTGGEQYF
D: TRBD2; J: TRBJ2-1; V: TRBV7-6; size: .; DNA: TGTGCCAGCAGTTTCGGGGGGGCCTCCTACAATGAGCAGTTCTTC; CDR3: CASSFGGASYNEQFF
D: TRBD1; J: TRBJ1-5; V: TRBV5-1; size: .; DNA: TGCGCCAGCAGCCCAAACAGGGGGCTGAATAGCAATCAGCCCCAGCATTTT; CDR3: CASSPNRGLNSNQPQHF
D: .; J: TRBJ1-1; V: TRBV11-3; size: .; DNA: TGTGCCAGCAGCTTTGGGAGGAGTGAAGCTTTCTTT; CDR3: CASSFGRSEAFF